This entry lists 13 T cell receptor beta chains sequenced from one sample in a study of CD8 T cells in Susac syndrome. A quantity of roughly 0.5 to 1 ug RNA underwent reverse transcription using random hexamers. TCRdb ran MiXCR on the immunoSEQ multiplex PCR reads and lists one entry per CDR3 protein. Among more than 95,000 distinct CDR3 sequences listed, around 94% were seen once. The sequenced sample consisted of CD4+ T cells from PBMCs. These receptors were collected from a human donor with multiple sclerosis.

V and J are TRBV12-3 or TRBV12-4 and TRBJ2-4; D assignment may be TRBD1 or TRBD2 (6 bases each). The length of the CDR3 is 14 residues. The V gene lost 5 bases and the J gene lost 9 bases, with 17 bases spanning the gap. CDR3 protein: CASSEGGLGGIQYF. The DNA for the CDR3 is TGTGCCAGCAGTGAGGGGGGTCTGGGGGGCATTCAGTACTTC.

V is TRBV7-2 and J is TRBJ2-1; D possibly corresponds to TRBD2 (5 bases). This CDR3 spans 14 amino acids. Trimming shortened V by 5 bases and J by 5 bases, and 13 bases separated the two germline ends. Germline loops: CDR1 SGHTA, CDR2 FQGNSA. Here the CDR3 reads CASSGGGSDNEQFF. CDR3 nucleotides: TGTGCCAGCAGCGGAGGAGGATCGGACAATGAGCAGTTCTTC.

DNA of the CDR3: TGTGCCTGGAGTGTAATGAGACAGGGCCCAGATACGCAGTATTTT. It specifies CAWSVMRQGPDTQYF. The chain is built from TRBV30 and TRBJ2-3; 7 positions match TRBD1. Losses at the gene ends were 0 bases for V and 4 bases for J; bases not matched to a gene: 7. The CDR3 covers 15 residues. From germline, CDR1 is GTSNPN and CDR2 SVGIG (reference sequence).

The V call is TRBV19, the J call TRBJ1-2; D call uncertain. Trimming left V 7 bases short and J 1 base short, with 16 bases between. This CDR3 has 15 amino acids. From germline, CDR1 is LNHDA and CDR2 SQIVND (reference sequence). In nucleotides, the CDR3 is TGTGCCAGTACCCCGAGGAGGCATCTTAACTATGGCTACACCTTC. It translates to CASTPRRHLNYGYTF.

The chain has TRBV12-3 or TRBV12-4 and TRBJ2-1; TRBD2 agrees at 7 bases. The CDR3 covers 14 residues. Trimming at V came to 8 bases and at J to 9 bases, leaving 13 bases not matched to a gene. CDR3 nucleotides: TGTGCCAGCTACCCTAGCGGCCGTAGCGCTGAGCAGTTCTTC. Amino acid sequence: CASYPSGRSAEQFF.

The genes are TRBV9 and TRBJ2-1; D perhaps matches TRBD1 (5 bases). Per the germline V gene, CDR1 is SGDLS and CDR2 is YYNGEE. The CDR3 is 13 residues long. V was pared by 3 bases and J by 3 bases, with 7 bases between. CDR3 sequence (DNA): TGTGCCAGCAGCGGACAGATCTACAATGAGCAGTTCTTC. It specifies CASSGQIYNEQFF. Variable domain in full (rest from reference TRBV9 and TRBJ2-1): DSGVTQTPKHLITATGQRVTLRCSPRSGDLSVYWYQQSLDQGLQFLIQYYNGEERAKGNILERFSAQQFPDLHSELNLSSLELGDSALYFCASSGQIYNEQFFGPGTRLTVL.

The V call is TRBV3-1, the J call TRBJ1-1, with D possibly TRBD1 on 6 matching bases. Germline CDR1 is LGHDT and CDR2 is YNNKEL (reference sequence). V shed 3 bases and J shed 6 bases, with 14 bases lying between them. The CDR3 is 14 amino acids. DNA for the CDR3: TGTGCCAGCAGCCAGGCCCAGGGGTACGCTGAAGCTTTCTTT. It encodes CASSQAQGYAEAFF.

V usage is TRBV7-9 and J usage is TRBJ2-1; 7 bases are shared with TRBD2. There are 15 residues in the CDR3. Trimming at V came to 1 base and at J to 7 bases, leaving 7 bases not matched to a gene. CDR1 is SEHNR and CDR2 is FQNEAQ in the germline V gene (reference sequence). The CDR3 DNA reads TGTGCCAGCAGCTTAGGCCAGCGGGGTGGTAATGAGCAGTTCTTC. Translated: CASSLGQRGGNEQFF.

The chain couples TRBV12-3 or TRBV12-4 to TRBJ2-7, with 7 bases lining up with TRBD1. V trimming: 2 bases; J trimming: 6 bases; junction bases outside the gene matches: 1. The CDR3 runs to 12 residues. In nucleotides, the CDR3 is TGTGCCAGCAGTTTAACAGGGGCCGAGCAGTACTTC. Residues: CASSLTGAEQYF.

This CDR3 is CASSYSMSGEGDTQYF. CDR3 in DNA: TGTGCCAGCAGTTACTCGATGTCGGGGGAGGGGGATACGCAGTATTTT. The chain employs TRBV6-6 and TRBJ2-3; TRBD2 aligns across 7 bases. After removal of 0 bases from V and 6 bases from J, the junction contained 9 bases not matched to a gene. CDR1 and CDR2 (germline): MNHNY, SVGAGI (reference sequence). The CDR3 length is 16 residues.

This clonotype occurred a few times. V is TRBV29-1 and J is TRBJ2-3; D is ambiguous. The CDR3 has 11 residues. Germline-derived CDR1 and CDR2 are SQVTM and ANQGSEA. V lost 6 bases and J 5 bases, leaving 9 bases between the germline ends. CDR3 in amino acids: CSVDPRDTQYF. CDR3 bases: TGCAGCGTCGACCCTAGAGATACGCAGTATTTT.

The rearrangement uses TRBV7-9 and TRBJ1-4; 7 bases align to TRBD1. The CDR3 is 15 residues long. The V gene's germline CDR1 is SEHNR and CDR2 FQNEAQ (reference sequence). V dropped 2 bases and J dropped 5; count of bases not matched to a gene: 5. The CDR3 spells CASSLRGTVNEKLFF. CDR3 nucleotides: TGTGCCAGCAGCTTAAGAGGGACAGTAAATGAAAAACTGTTTTTT.

The gene calls are TRBV11-3 and TRBJ2-3; D gene unclear. Trimming pared 1 base from V and 5 bases from J, leaving 19 bases between. Germline CDR1 is SGHNT and CDR2 is YENEEA. This CDR3 is 17 amino acids long. CDR3 nucleotides: TGTGCCAGCAGCTTAGGATTGCCAGTAAAGAAAGGAGATACGCAGTATTTT. This codes for CASSLGLPVKKGDTQYF. The whole variable domain, filled in from reference TRBV11-3 and TRBJ2-3, reads EAGVVQSPRYKIIEKKQPVAFWCNPISGHNTLYWYLQNLGQGPELLIRYENEEAVDDSQLPKDRFSAERLKGVDSTLKIQPAELGDSAVYLCASSLGLPVKKGDTQYFGPGTRLTVL.